This T cell receptor (beta chain) was recorded in a study of blood T cell repertoires in COVID-19. Study information: Samples representing acute and convalescent COVID-19 were sourced from the United States, Italy and Spain.

Germline trimming cut 4 bases from V and 8 bases from J; bases unmatched to any gene: 6. Germline CDR1 reads KGHDR; CDR2 reads SFDVKD. CDR3 length: 14 amino acids. In the authors' methods: Reference gene primer amplification gave estimated nucleated cell counts. Measured with immunoSEQ multiplex PCR; TCRdb has only the in-frame clones, and not every one. V and J calls plus clone size are reproduced from that table; the DNA served to infer D and trimming. The top ten clones hold 12% to 15% of a sample with about 50,000 clones, approximately 86% of them seen once. The chain employs TRBV24-1 and TRBJ2-1; 8 positions match TRBD1. What was sequenced was peripheral blood. The clonotype comes from a human donor in a cohort sampled during active COVID-19. As DNA, the CDR3 is TGTGCCACCAGTGACGTATTACAGGGGGATGAGCAGTTCTTC. Amino acids: CATSDVLQGDEQFF.